These T cell receptor beta chains were read from a single sample in a study of shared clonotypes between healthy human individuals. Clones were read by immunoSEQ multiplex PCR, and TCRdb kept only the in-frame ones, dropping some. The table records about 300,000 clones, about 74% of them present only once. The sequencing input was memory CD4+ T cells sorted from blood. These TCRs come from a man in his thirties or forties in good health. The CDR3 runs from the conserved cysteine through the conserved F or W. Fields, in order: V gene, clone size, CDR3 length, D gene, J gene, CDR3 protein, CDR3 DNA. A D gene is named only where the DNA matches it firmly. Clone size is not always given. Where it is, it says once, few, many or a class for expanded clones.

V: TRBV5-4; size: many; length: 14; D: .; J: TRBJ2-1; CDR3: CASSLHGLPNEQFF; DNA: TGTGCCAGCAGCCTTCATGGACTCCCTAATGAGCAGTTCTTC
V: TRBV29-1; size: .; length: 11; D: .; J: TRBJ1-2; CDR3: CSVGEVYGYTF; DNA: TGCAGCGTTGGAGAAGTCTATGGCTACACCTTC
V: TRBV2; size: .; length: 16; D: .; J: TRBJ1-1; CDR3: CASSGGAGHRSTEAFF; DNA: TGTGCCAGCAGTGGAGGGGCAGGACACCGAAGCACTGAAGCTTTCTTT
V: TRBV7-9; size: .; length: 13; D: .; J: TRBJ1-2; CDR3: CASSLEGNYGYTF; DNA: TGTGCCAGCAGCTTAGAAGGGAACTATGGCTACACCTTC
V: TRBV27; size: .; length: 14; D: .; J: TRBJ1-2; CDR3: CASSLSRGGYGYTF; DNA: TGTGCCAGCAGTTTATCCCGTGGCGGCTATGGCTACACCTTC
V: TRBV18; size: .; length: 13; D: .; J: TRBJ1-2; CDR3: CASSEGQIYGYTF; DNA: TGTGCCAGCTCGGAGGGACAAATCTATGGCTACACCTTC
V: TRBV11-3; size: .; length: 16; D: TRBD1; J: TRBJ1-1; CDR3: CASSPGQGSMNTEAFF; DNA: TGTGCCAGCAGCCCGGGACAGGGGTCCATGAACACTGAAGCTTTCTTT
V: TRBV4-1; size: .; length: 16; D: TRBD1; J: TRBJ2-1; CDR3: CASSRAPGQGNNEQFF; DNA: TGCGCCAGCAGCCGCGCACCGGGACAGGGAAACAATGAGCAGTTCTTC
V: TRBV2; size: .; length: 13; D: .; J: TRBJ1-3; CDR3: CATQASSGNTIYF; DNA: TGTGCCACCCAGGCGTCCTCTGGAAACACCATATATTTT
V: TRBV14; size: .; length: 15; D: .; J: TRBJ1-1; CDR3: CASSHIGQMNTEAFF; DNA: TGTGCCAGCAGCCATATCGGACAGATGAACACTGAAGCTTTCTTT
V: TRBV9; size: many; length: 15; D: .; J: TRBJ1-4; CDR3: CASSVEGGAGEKLFF; DNA: TGTGCCAGCAGCGTAGAAGGTGGCGCGGGGGAAAAACTGTTTTTT
V: TRBV6-5; size: .; length: 14; D: .; J: TRBJ2-3; CDR3: CASSYVASTDTQYF; DNA: TGTGCCAGCAGTTACGTTGCGAGCACAGATACGCAGTATTTT
V: TRBV2; size: many; length: 14; D: .; J: TRBJ1-3; CDR3: CASNRVSSGNTIYF; DNA: TGTGCCAGTAATCGAGTAAGCTCTGGAAACACCATATATTTT
V: TRBV19; size: few; length: 15; D: .; J: TRBJ2-1; CDR3: CASSPSVHSYNEQFF; DNA: TGTGCCAGTAGTCCCAGTGTTCACTCCTACAATGAGCAGTTCTTC
V: TRBV5-8; size: .; length: 15; D: .; J: TRBJ1-4; CDR3: CASSSGVGTDEKLFF; DNA: TGTGCCAGCAGCTCGGGGGTGGGGACCGATGAAAAACTGTTTTTT
V: TRBV30; size: .; length: 13; D: TRBD1; J: TRBJ1-2; CDR3: CAWNRDREDGYTF; DNA: TGTGCCTGGAACCGTGACAGGGAGGATGGCTACACCTTC
V: TRBV6-1; size: .; length: 13; D: .; J: TRBJ2-5; CDR3: CASSENGEKTQYF; DNA: TGTGCCAGCAGTGAAAATGGGGAAAAGACCCAGTACTTC
V: TRBV2; size: .; length: 11; D: .; J: TRBJ2-3; CDR3: CASSEVDTQYF; DNA: TGTGCCAGCAGTGAAGTGGATACGCAGTATTTT
V: TRBV7-2; size: .; length: 11; D: .; J: TRBJ2-1; CDR3: CASSLNTALVF; DNA: TGTGCCAGCAGCTTAAACACAGCACTGGTCTTC
V: TRBV18; size: few; length: 15; D: .; J: TRBJ2-3; CDR3: CASSPITDETDTQYF; DNA: TGTGCCAGCTCACCAATCACAGATGAAACAGATACGCAGTATTTT
V: TRBV29-1; size: .; length: 15; D: .; J: TRBJ2-1; CDR3: CSVEEARDPPGEQFF; DNA: TGCAGCGTTGAAGAAGCCCGGGATCCTCCTGGAGAGCAGTTCTTC
V: TRBV5-4; size: .; length: 14; D: .; J: TRBJ2-1; CDR3: CASSQDLQLHEQFF; DNA: TGCGCCAGCAGCCAAGACCTGCAGTTGCATGAGCAGTTCTTC
V: TRBV28; size: .; length: 15; D: TRBD2; J: TRBJ2-1; CDR3: CATLSLSGSYNEQFF; DNA: TGTGCCACCTTAAGTTTGAGCGGGAGTTACAATGAGCAGTTCTTC
V: TRBV25-1; size: .; length: 15; D: TRBD1; J: TRBJ1-4; CDR3: CASSENRGGNEKLFF; DNA: TGTGCCAGCAGTGAAAACAGGGGGGGGAATGAAAAACTGTTTTTT
V: TRBV10-3; size: .; length: 13; D: .; J: TRBJ2-7; CDR3: CAISEPGVYEQYF; DNA: TGTGCCATCAGTGAGCCAGGGGTTTACGAGCAGTACTTC
V: TRBV10-3; size: .; length: 14; D: TRBD2; J: TRBJ2-3; CDR3: CAISSGRVTDTQYF; DNA: TGTGCCATCAGTAGCGGGAGAGTCACAGATACGCAGTATTTT
V: TRBV7-2; size: .; length: 17; D: .; J: TRBJ2-1; CDR3: CASSFLGTPSSYNEQFF; DNA: TGTGCCAGCAGCTTTCTTGGGACACCGAGCTCCTACAATGAGCAGTTCTTC
V: TRBV7-7; size: few; length: 14; D: .; J: TRBJ2-1; CDR3: CASSSTAGGGEQFF; DNA: TGTGCCAGCAGCTCGACTGCAGGGGGGGGCGAGCAGTTCTTC
V: TRBV5-1; size: few; length: 12; D: .; J: TRBJ1-1; CDR3: CASTTGRAEAFF; DNA: TGCGCCAGCACTACAGGGCGGGCTGAAGCTTTCTTT
V: TRBV9; size: .; length: 16; D: TRBD1; J: TRBJ2-3; CDR3: CASSETTGASTDTQYF; DNA: TGTGCCAGCAGCGAAACGACAGGGGCCAGCACAGATACGCAGTATTTT
V: TRBV2; size: .; length: 16; D: TRBD1; J: TRBJ2-2; CDR3: CASSGGRTGRPPELFF; DNA: TGTGCCAGCAGTGGGGGGAGGACAGGGCGCCCCCCCGAGCTGTTTTTT
V: TRBV19; size: many; length: 13; D: TRBD2; J: TRBJ2-2; CDR3: CASSVAGNRELFF; DNA: TGTGCCAGTAGTGTAGCGGGAAACCGGGAGCTGTTTTTT
V: TRBV18; size: .; length: 14; D: .; J: TRBJ2-5; CDR3: CASSLQGPQETQYF; DNA: TGTGCCAGCTCGCTTCAGGGCCCCCAAGAGACCCAGTACTTC
V: TRBV5-6; size: once; length: 13; D: .; J: TRBJ1-5; CDR3: CASSLNGDQPQHF; DNA: TGTGCCAGCAGCTTGAATGGGGACCAGCCCCAGCATTTT
V: TRBV2; size: .; length: 16; D: TRBD2; J: TRBJ2-5; CDR3: CASSVGLAGTQETQYF; DNA: TGTGCCAGCAGTGTTGGTCTAGCGGGAACGCAAGAGACCCAGTACTTC
V: TRBV2; size: .; length: 14; D: .; J: TRBJ1-1; CDR3: CASSWSLINTEAFF; DNA: TGTGCCAGCAGTTGGTCACTAATCAACACTGAAGCTTTCTTT
V: TRBV25-1; size: few; length: 15; D: .; J: TRBJ1-2; CDR3: CASSEYYDQTYGYTF; DNA: TGTGCCAGCAGTGAATATTACGACCAGACCTATGGCTACACCTTC
V: TRBV2; size: .; length: 15; D: TRBD1; J: TRBJ2-3; CDR3: CASSEDRGRTDTQYF; DNA: TGTGCCAGCAGTGAAGACAGGGGGCGCACAGATACGCAGTATTTT
V: TRBV18; size: .; length: 12; D: TRBD1; J: TRBJ1-2; CDR3: CASSPGTEGYTF; DNA: TGTGCCAGCTCACCAGGGACAGAGGGCTACACCTTC
V: TRBV4-3; size: few; length: 14; D: .; J: TRBJ1-1; CDR3: CASSQTLGDTEAFF; DNA: TGCGCCAGCAGCCAAACTCTCGGGGACACTGAAGCTTTCTTT
V: TRBV5-6; size: .; length: 15; D: .; J: TRBJ1-4; CDR3: CASSHSGLAGEKLFF; DNA: TGTGCCAGCAGCCACTCGGGCTTAGCCGGTGAAAAACTGTTTTTT
V: TRBV18; size: .; length: 13; D: .; J: TRBJ2-7; CDR3: CASSPGTVYEQYF; DNA: TGTGCCAGCTCACCAGGGACCGTCTACGAGCAGTACTTC
V: TRBV11-3; size: .; length: 16; D: TRBD1; J: TRBJ1-1; CDR3: CASSLAQGAVNTEAFF; DNA: TGTGCCAGCAGCTTAGCACAGGGGGCTGTGAACACTGAAGCTTTCTTT
V: TRBV10-3; size: .; length: 12; D: .; J: TRBJ1-6; CDR3: CAISESRTLIHF; DNA: TGTGCCATCAGTGAATCAAGAACCCTTATCCACTTT